Listed below are T cell receptor beta chains from one sample, sequenced in a study of regulatory T cells in long-lasting Graves disease. TCRdb used MiXCR to reprocess the reads, holding one entry per CDR3 protein. This sample has just under 750 distinct CDR3 sequences, with roughly 87% found just once. Sequencing was performed on peripheral blood mononuclear cells (PBMCs), taken with antithyroid drug treatment, in newly diagnosed or persistent Graves disease (not recorded which). Receptors were obtained from a woman between 18 and 29 years old with Graves disease. CDR3s include the opening cysteine and the closing phenylalanine or tryptophan. A D gene is named only where the DNA matches it firmly. Clone size is not always given. Where it is, it says once, few, many or a class for expanded clones.

j_gene	v_gene	d_gene	abundance	CDR3aa	CDR3nt
TRBJ2-1	TRBV7-9	.	.	CASSLMAGVTHNEQFF	TGTGCCAGCAGCTTAATGGCAGGGGTAACACACAATGAGCAGTTCTTC
TRBJ1-5	TRBV6-2/TRBV6-3	.	.	CASSPQGGNQPQHF	TGTGCCAGCAGCCCACAGGGAGGAAATCAGCCCCAGCATTTT
TRBJ2-1	TRBV2	.	.	CASNAGEQFF	TGTGCCAGCAATGCGGGTGAGCAGTTCTTC
TRBJ2-5	TRBV5-1	TRBD2	.	CASSWELAGGQETQYF	TGCGCCAGCAGCTGGGAACTAGCGGGAGGGCAAGAGACCCAGTACTTC
TRBJ2-3	TRBV11-2	.	.	CASSLDGRSTDTQYF	TGTGCCAGCAGCTTAGATGGGAGGAGCACAGATACGCAGTATTTT
TRBJ1-5	TRBV5-1	.	.	CASSLSGTSNQPQHF	TGCGCCAGCAGCTTGAGCGGGACTAGCAATCAGCCCCAGCATTTC
TRBJ2-5	TRBV29-1	TRBD1	.	CSHGQGQETQYF	TGCAGCCACGGACAGGGTCAAGAGACCCAGTACTTC
TRBJ1-1	TRBV6-1	.	.	CASRVRGNTEAFF	TGTGCCAGCAGAGTCAGGGGTAACACTGAAGCTTTCTTT
TRBJ2-7	TRBV28	.	.	CASTPGPFYEQYF	TGTGCCAGCACTCCGGGACCTTTCTACGAGCAGTACTTC
TRBJ1-2	TRBV19	TRBD1	.	CASTPTGTGISNYGYTF	TGTGCCAGTACCCCCACCGGGACAGGAATATCTAACTATGGCTACACCTTC
TRBJ2-5	TRBV11-2	.	.	CASSKLRGGQTQYF	TGTGCCAGCAGCAAACTTCGTGGGGGGCAGACCCAGTACTTC
TRBJ1-5	TRBV27	.	once	CASRHAGDSNQPQHF	TGTGCCAGCAGGCATGCAGGAGATAGCAATCAGCCCCAGCATTTT
TRBJ1-2	TRBV25-1	.	.	CASSASGMVGYTF	TGTGCCAGCAGTGCCTCAGGCATGGTGGGCTACACCTTC
TRBJ2-1	TRBV28	TRBD1	.	CASSSPGTGFYEQFF	TGTGCCAGCAGTTCTCCCGGGACAGGGTTTTATGAGCAGTTCTTC
TRBJ1-1	TRBV6-5	.	.	CASSYFGGAEAFF	TGTGCCAGCAGTTACTTCGGCGGGGCTGAAGCTTTCTTT
TRBJ2-7	TRBV5-5	.	.	CASSLGQDGQYF	TGTGCCAGCAGCTTGGGACAGGACGGACAGTACTTC
TRBJ2-3	TRBV5-4	TRBD2	once	CASSPSGRSPDTQYF	TGTGCCAGCAGCCCTAGCGGGAGGTCCCCAGATACGCAGTATTTT
TRBJ2-2	TRBV12-3/TRBV12-4	.	.	CASSPSSGELFF	TGTGCCAGCAGCCCGTCCTCCGGGGAGCTGTTTTTT
TRBJ2-3	TRBV11-2	.	.	CASSQDGDTQYF	TGTGCCAGCAGCCAAGACGGGGATACGCAGTATTTT
TRBJ2-7	TRBV28	.	.	CASSFSVGVHEQYF	TGTGCCAGCAGTTTTAGTGTGGGAGTCCACGAGCAGTACTTC
TRBJ2-7	TRBV5-1	TRBD1	.	CASGPPGQAYEQYF	TGCGCCAGCGGGCCACCGGGACAGGCCTACGAGCAGTACTTC
TRBJ2-1	TRBV5-1	TRBD2	.	CASSLVSRLAGAYNEQFF	TGCGCCAGCAGCTTGGTCTCGAGGTTAGCGGGAGCCTACAATGAGCAGTTCTTC
TRBJ2-1	TRBV7-9	.	.	CASSLEAPRWFF	TGTGCCAGCAGCTTAGAGGCACCTAGGTGGTTCTTC
TRBJ2-1	TRBV19	TRBD1	.	CASSTDRGNEQFF	TGTGCCAGTAGTACGGACAGGGGTAATGAGCAGTTCTTC
TRBJ1-1	TRBV27	.	.	CASSLLGGVTEAFF	TGTGCCAGCAGTTTGTTGGGGGGGGTCACTGAAGCTTTCTTT
TRBJ2-7	TRBV4-2	TRBD1	.	CASSPGTGGGEQYF	TGTGCCAGCAGTCCCGGGACAGGGGGAGGCGAGCAGTACTTC
TRBJ2-7	TRBV29-1	.	.	CSVEVAFYEQYF	TGCAGCGTTGAAGTGGCTTTCTACGAGCAGTACTTC
TRBJ1-5	TRBV7-2	TRBD1	.	CASRLTGDQPQHF	TGTGCCAGCAGATTGACAGGGGACCAGCCCCAGCATTTT
TRBJ2-1	TRBV20-1	TRBD2	large	CSARDYSTTSGAYNEQFF	TGCAGTGCTAGAGATTATTCCACAACTAGCGGGGCTTACAATGAGCAGTTCTTC
TRBJ2-2	TRBV7-9	.	few	CASSLTTGSDGELFF	TGTGCCAGCAGCTTAACCACAGGATCGGACGGGGAGCTGTTTTTT
TRBJ2-7	TRBV9	TRBD2	.	CASSVDAGGSYEQYF	TGTGCCAGCAGCGTAGACGCGGGAGGGTCCTACGAGCAGTACTTC
TRBJ1-3	TRBV7-9	.	once	CASSSREGSSGNTIYF	TGTGCCAGCAGCTCTAGAGAGGGGAGCTCTGGAAACACCATATATTTT
TRBJ1-1	TRBV20-1	TRBD1	.	CSAKTGVRAFF	TGCAGTGCTAAGACAGGGGTTCGGGCTTTCTTT
TRBJ2-7	TRBV23-1	.	.	CASSQTTSPYEQYF	TGCGCCAGCAGTCAAACGACCAGTCCGTACGAGCAGTACTTC
TRBJ1-1	TRBV28	.	.	CASSRTEAFF	TGTGCCAGCAGTAGAACTGAAGCTTTCTTT
TRBJ1-1	TRBV5-4	.	.	CASSFERMNTEAFF	TGTGCCAGCAGTTTTGAAAGGATGAACACTGAAGCTTTCTTT
TRBJ2-7	TRBV12-3/TRBV12-4	TRBD2	.	CASSPRLAGGPYEQYF	TGTGCCAGCAGTCCCCGACTAGCGGGAGGGCCCTACGAGCAGTACTTC
TRBJ2-3	TRBV11-2	TRBD2	.	CASSSGLAGVGDTQYF	TGTGCCAGCAGCTCGGGACTAGCGGGAGTGGGAGATACGCAGTATTTT
TRBJ2-3	TRBV25-1	.	.	CASSEWVGRTDTQYF	TGTGCCAGCAGTGAATGGGTGGGCCGCACAGATACGCAGTATTTT
TRBJ2-3	TRBV6-4	.	.	CASSDSITDTQYF	TGTGCCAGCAGTGACTCGATCACAGATACGCAGTATTTT
TRBJ1-4	TRBV11-2	.	.	CASSLDQEKLFF	TGTGCCAGCAGCTTAGACCAAGAAAAACTGTTTTTT
TRBJ1-2	TRBV7-8	TRBD1	.	CASSVGTASYGYTF	TGTGCCAGCAGCGTAGGGACAGCTTCCTATGGCTACACCTTC
TRBJ1-2	TRBV27	.	.	CASSLTGAAGYTF	TGTGCCAGCAGTTTGACCGGGGCAGCTGGCTACACCTTC
TRBJ2-7	TRBV28	.	.	CASSSRHYEQYF	TGTGCCAGCAGTTCGAGACACTACGAGCAGTACTTC
TRBJ1-1	TRBV3-1	.	.	CASSQGGTEAFF	TGTGCCAGCAGCCAGGGGGGGACTGAAGCTTTCTTT
TRBJ1-1	TRBV2	.	.	CASSQLSRTEAFF	TGTGCCAGCAGCCAACTTAGTAGGACTGAAGCTTTCTTT
TRBJ2-3	TRBV28	.	once	CASSVRDSTDTQYF	TGTGCCAGCAGTGTCCGGGATTCCACAGATACGCAGTATTTT
TRBJ2-7	TRBV20-1	TRBD2	once	CSAIGGYEQYF	TGCAGTGCTATCGGGGGGTACGAGCAGTACTTC
TRBJ2-2	TRBV4-2	.	.	CASSAKRGDAGELFF	TGTGCCAGCAGCGCAAAACGGGGAGACGCCGGGGAGCTGTTTTTT
TRBJ1-6	TRBV7-2	.	few	CASSFGDSPLHF	TGTGCCAGCAGCTTCGGAGATTCACCCCTCCACTTT
TRBJ2-1	TRBV29-1	.	.	CSVAGVSYNEQFF	TGCAGCGTTGCGGGGGTTAGCTACAATGAGCAGTTCTTC
TRBJ2-3	TRBV29-1	.	.	CSVESRTDTQYF	TGCAGCGTTGAGTCCAGGACAGATACGCAGTATTTT
TRBJ2-5	TRBV7-9	TRBD2	once	CASSASGRGAETQYF	TGTGCCAGCAGCGCAAGCGGGAGAGGGGCGGAGACCCAGTACTTC
TRBJ1-6	TRBV7-6	.	.	CASSPIISLNSPLHF	TGTGCCAGCAGCCCCATAATAAGTCTAAATTCACCCCTCCACTTT
TRBJ2-2	TRBV20-1	.	.	CSARSIDTGELFF	TGCAGTGCCCGGTCAATTGACACCGGGGAGCTGTTTTTT
TRBJ2-7	TRBV7-3	.	few	CASSLRPSAAYEQYF	TGTGCCAGCAGCTTAAGACCTAGCGCCGCCTACGAGCAGTACTTC
TRBJ2-3	TRBV7-8	.	.	CASSLTASSDTQYF	TGTGCCAGCAGCTTAACGGCGTCCTCAGATACGCAGTATTTT
TRBJ2-2	TRBV2	.	.	CASSTRTTGELFF	TGTGCCAGCAGTACCCGGACTACCGGGGAGCTGTTTTTT
TRBJ2-1	TRBV28	.	.	CASSLLGGNEQFF	TGTGCCAGCAGTTTATTAGGGGGCAATGAGCAGTTCTTC
TRBJ1-2	TRBV29-1	.	few	CSVEDRGEHGYTF	TGCAGCGTTGAAGATCGAGGGGAGCATGGCTACACCTTC